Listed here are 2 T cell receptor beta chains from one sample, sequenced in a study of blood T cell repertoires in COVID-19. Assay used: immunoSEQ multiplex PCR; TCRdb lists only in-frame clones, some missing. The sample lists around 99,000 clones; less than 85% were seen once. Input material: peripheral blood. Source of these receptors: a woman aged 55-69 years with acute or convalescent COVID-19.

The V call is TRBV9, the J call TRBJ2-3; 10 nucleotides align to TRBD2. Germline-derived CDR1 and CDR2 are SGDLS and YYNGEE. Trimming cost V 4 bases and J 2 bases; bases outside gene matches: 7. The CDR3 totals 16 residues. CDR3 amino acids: CASSPRTSGTTDTQYF. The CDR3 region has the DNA TGTGCCAGCAGCCCAAGGACTAGCGGAACCACAGATACGCAGTATTTT.

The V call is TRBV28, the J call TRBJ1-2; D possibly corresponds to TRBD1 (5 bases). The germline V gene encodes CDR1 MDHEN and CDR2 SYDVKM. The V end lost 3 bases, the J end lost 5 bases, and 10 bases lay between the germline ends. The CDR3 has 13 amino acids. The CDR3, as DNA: TGTGCCAGCAGTTTTCGGGCAGGGTATGGCTACACCTTC. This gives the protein CASSFRAGYGYTF.